Below, 9 T cell receptor beta chains from the same sample are listed, as sequenced in a study of cytomegalovirus exposure and HLA in healthy donors. The PCR ran on 60 Vbeta and 13 Jbeta primers. The repertoire was sequenced with immunoSEQ multiplex PCR; TCRdb's copy has only in-frame clones and lacks some. The sample lists approximately 150,000 clones, 70% to 75% occurring once. The sample taken for sequencing was PBMCs. The receptors here all came from a man aged 18 to 35 in good health and CMV-seropositive.

The chain has TRBV10-3 and TRBJ2-2; D gene uncertain. The CDR3 loop spans 17 amino acids. The ends were cut back, 4 bases at V and 1 base at J, with 16 bases in the middle. Per the germline V gene, CDR1 is ENHRY and CDR2 is SYGVKD. CDR3 sequence: CAISAAYPGKNTGELFF. DNA for the CDR3: TGTGCCATCAGTGCCGCATACCCAGGCAAGAACACCGGGGAGCTGTTTTTT.

The chain carries TRBV7-9 and TRBJ2-5; TRBD1 aligns across 7 bases. The CDR3 contains 12 residues. Germline CDR1 SEHNR, CDR2 FQNEAQ (reference sequence). Unmatched junction bases numbered 3, after V lost 5 bases and J lost 6 bases. The CDR3 is CASSVQGKTQYF. The CDR3 region has the DNA TGTGCCAGCAGCGTACAGGGGAAGACCCAGTACTTC. The full variable domain, its missing parts supplied by reference TRBV7-9 and TRBJ2-5, is DTGVSQNPRHKITKRGQNVTFRCDPISEHNRLYWYRQTLGQGPEFLTYFQNEAQLEKSRLLSDRFSAERPKGSFSTLEIQRTEQGDSAMYLCASSVQGKTQYFGPGTRLLVL.

The J gene is TRBJ2-2, the V gene TRBV9, with D possibly TRBD1 on 5 matching bases. CDR1 is SGDLS and CDR2 is YYNGEE in the germline V gene. V was shortened by 3 bases and J by 3 bases, with 12 bases between the two germline ends. CDR3 length: 15 residues. CDR3 residues: CASSADILHTGELFF. DNA of the CDR3: TGTGCCAGCAGCGCGGACATCCTCCACACCGGGGAGCTGTTTTTT.

The chain employs TRBV6-1 and TRBJ2-7; D perhaps matches TRBD2 (5 bases). CDR3 length: 16 amino acids. Trimming took 0 bases from V and 4 from J, leaving 16 bases between them. Germline loops: CDR1 MNHNS, CDR2 SASEGT. This CDR3 reads CASSEADVRGSYEQYV. The CDR3 DNA reads TGTGCCAGCAGTGAAGCGGATGTCAGAGGGTCATACGAGCAGTACGTC.

The rearrangement uses TRBV2 and TRBJ1-6, with D tentatively TRBD1 (5 bases). Per germline, CDR1 SNHLY and CDR2 FYNNEI. CDR3 length equals 13 residues. Trimming stripped 3 bases from V and 6 bases from J, with 6 bases between. CDR3 sequence: CASSEGGNSPLHF. Written as DNA, the CDR3 is TGTGCCAGCAGTGAGGGGGGTAATTCACCCCTCCACTTT.

This clone was seen only a few times. The V and J genes are TRBV6-5 and TRBJ1-4; 9 nucleotides match TRBD1. Trimming cost V 6 bases and J 8 bases; bases outside gene matches: 4. This CDR3 region has 13 residues. Per the germline V gene, CDR1 is MNHEY and CDR2 is SVGAGI. The CDR3 nucleotides read TGTGCCAGCAGCCCGGACAGGGGAGAAAAACTGTTTTTT. Translating it yields CASSPDRGEKLFF.

The rearrangement joins TRBV7-9 to TRBJ1-2; 11 nucleotides match TRBD1. J was trimmed by 5 bases and V by 4 bases; bases with no gene match: 3. The CDR3 is made up of 14 amino acids. Per germline, CDR1 SEHNR and CDR2 FQNEAQ (reference sequence). The CDR3 reads CASSSDRGPYGYTF. The DNA of the CDR3 is TGTGCCAGCAGCTCGGACAGGGGGCCTTATGGCTACACCTTC. The full variable domain, completed using reference TRBV7-9 and TRBJ1-2, is DTGVSQNPRHKITKRGQNVTFRCDPISEHNRLYWYRQTLGQGPEFLTYFQNEAQLEKSRLLSDRFSAERPKGSFSTLEIQRTEQGDSAMYLCASSSDRGPYGYTFGSGTRLTVV.

The V and J genes are TRBV7-9 and TRBJ1-2; D gene unclear. The CDR3 loop spans 14 amino acids. Per the germline V gene, CDR1 is SEHNR and CDR2 is FQNEAQ (reference sequence). The V end lost 5 bases, the J end lost 2 bases, and 12 bases lay between the germline ends. CDR3 in DNA: TGTGCCAGCAGCCCTAAAACAGAGAACTATGGCTACACCTTC. This sequence encodes CASSPKTENYGYTF.

V and J are TRBV7-9 and TRBJ2-7, with 12 bases that match TRBD1. The CDR3 has 14 amino acids. Germline-derived CDR1 and CDR2 are SEHNR and FQNEAQ (reference sequence). The junction had 8 bases not matched to a gene; V was cut back by 5 bases and J by 9 bases. The CDR3 bases are TGTGCCAGCAGCCAAGACGGGACAGGGGGCCGGCAGTACGTC. It specifies CASSQDGTGGRQYV.